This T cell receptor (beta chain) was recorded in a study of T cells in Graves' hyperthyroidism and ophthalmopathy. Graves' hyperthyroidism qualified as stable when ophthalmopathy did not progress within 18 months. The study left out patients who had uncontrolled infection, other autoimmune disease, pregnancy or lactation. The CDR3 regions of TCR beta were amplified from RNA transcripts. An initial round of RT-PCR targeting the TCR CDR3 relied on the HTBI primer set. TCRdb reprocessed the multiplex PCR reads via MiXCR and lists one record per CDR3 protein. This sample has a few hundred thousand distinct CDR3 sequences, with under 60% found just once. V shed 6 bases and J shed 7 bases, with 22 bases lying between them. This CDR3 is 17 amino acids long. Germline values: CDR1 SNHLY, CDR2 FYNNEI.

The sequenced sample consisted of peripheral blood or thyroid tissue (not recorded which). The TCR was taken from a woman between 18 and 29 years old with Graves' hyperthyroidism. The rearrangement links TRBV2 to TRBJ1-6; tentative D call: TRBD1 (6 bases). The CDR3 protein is CASSPFGGLARNSPLHF. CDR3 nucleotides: TGTGCCAGCAGCCCCTTCGGGGGGCTCGCGAGGAATTCACCCCTCCACTTT.